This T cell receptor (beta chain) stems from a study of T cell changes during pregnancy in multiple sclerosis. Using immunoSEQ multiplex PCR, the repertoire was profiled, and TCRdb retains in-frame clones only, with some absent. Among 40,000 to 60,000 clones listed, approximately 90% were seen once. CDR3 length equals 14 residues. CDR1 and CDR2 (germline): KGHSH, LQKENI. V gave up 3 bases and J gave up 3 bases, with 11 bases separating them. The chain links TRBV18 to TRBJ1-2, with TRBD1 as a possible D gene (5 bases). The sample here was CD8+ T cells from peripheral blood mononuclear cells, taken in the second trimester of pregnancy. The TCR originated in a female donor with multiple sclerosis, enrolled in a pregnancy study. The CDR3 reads CASSPPGDDYGYTF. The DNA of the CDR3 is TGTGCCAGCTCACCCCCGGGGGATGACTATGGCTACACCTTC.